The source of this T cell receptor (beta chain) is a study of blood T cell repertoires in COVID-19. On the study more broadly: The United States, Italy and Spain were the sources of the acute and convalescent COVID-19 samples. From T cells, B-cell-depleted T cells, or PBMCs came the material, which was cDNA or gDNA.

Original methodology: Amplification of reference gene primers provided the estimated nucleated cell counts. Assay: immunoSEQ multiplex PCR; the TCRdb copy retains only in-frame clones and omits some. V, J and clone size derive from that table, while D and trimming were established from the DNA sequence. Of 150,000 to 180,000 clones in the sample, roughly 80% were seen once. Trimming left V 0 bases short and J 8 bases short, with 8 bases between. There are 11 residues in the CDR3. The germline CDR1 and CDR2 sequences are GTSNPN and SVGIG (reference sequence). J is TRBJ2-7 and V is TRBV30; perhaps TRBD1 as D (5 bases). This clonotype was sampled from an elderly woman with acute or convalescent COVID-19. Sequencing was done on a sample of peripheral blood. CDR3 residues: CAWSVVGQQYF. Written as DNA, the CDR3 is TGTGCCTGGAGTGTAGTGGGGCAGCAGTACTTC.